A single sample is the source of the 13 T cell receptor beta chains below, sequenced in a study of blood T cell repertoires in COVID-19. Libraries were prepared by immunoSEQ multiplex PCR; TCRdb keeps only in-frame clonotypes and omits some of them. The profile shows roughly 250,000 clones, around 87% of them singletons. What was sequenced was PBMCs or T cells enriched from blood (not recorded which). The receptors here all came from a woman between 18 and 29 years old who had recovered from COVID-19.

This sequence joins TRBV7-9 and TRBJ2-5, with 10 bases matching TRBD1. Germline V gene sequence: CDR1 SEHNR, CDR2 FQNEAQ (reference sequence). This CDR3 is built from 14 residues. V lost 4 bases to trimming and J lost 5 bases; unmatched junction nucleotides: 4. CDR3 region: CASSSDRGRETQYF. In nucleotides, the CDR3 is TGTGCCAGCAGCTCGGACAGGGGGAGGGAGACCCAGTACTTC.

The J gene is TRBJ2-3, the V gene TRBV4-1; the D gene is possibly TRBD2 (6 bases). The CDR3 loop spans 16 amino acids. V dropped 1 base and J dropped 8 bases, with 19 bases sitting between them. Germline values: CDR1 MGHRA, CDR2 YSYEKL. The CDR3 nucleotides read TGCGCCAGCAGCCAAGTCGGGGGTCTTCTTACAACTACGCAGTATTTT. This gives the protein CASSQVGGLLTTTQYF.

The chain links TRBV6-1 to TRBJ1-5; maybe TRBD1 (5 bases). With 1 base removed from V and 3 bases from J, the gap between germline ends came to 10 bases. Germline CDR1 MNHNS, CDR2 SASEGT. CDR3 size: 15 residues. The CDR3 reads CASSEGSGYNQPQHF. The CDR3 nucleotides read TGTGCCAGCAGTGAAGGGTCAGGGTACAATCAGCCCCAGCATTTT.

The rearrangement joins TRBV7-2 to TRBJ1-2; unclear D gene. Germline values: CDR1 SGHTA, CDR2 FQGNSA. The CDR3 is 12 residues long. Trimming left V 4 bases short and J 6 bases short, with 9 bases between. This CDR3 reads CASSSLPDGYTF. CDR3 bases: TGTGCCAGCAGCTCTCTACCGGATGGCTACACCTTC.

The V call is TRBV2, the J call TRBJ2-2, with D possibly matching TRBD1 (5 bases). V dropped 7 bases and J dropped 3 bases, with 6 bases sitting between them. This CDR3 spans 12 amino acids. Germline V gene lookup returns CDR1 SNHLY and CDR2 FYNNEI. This CDR3 reads CASTRDTGELFF. CDR3 bases: TGTGCCAGCACCAGGGACACCGGGGAGCTGTTTTTT.

The CDR3 DNA is TGTGCCAGCAGCTTGGTGTACGGACAGGGGGATGAAAAACTGTTTTTT. This gives the protein CASSLVYGQGDEKLFF. The V gene is TRBV5-5, the J gene TRBJ1-4; 10 bases are a match to TRBD1. V shed 0 bases and J 6 bases; nucleotides not matched to a gene: 5. Germline CDR1 and CDR2: SGHKS and YYEKEE (reference sequence). The CDR3 is made up of 16 amino acids.

This clone appeared a single time. The chain uses TRBV2 and TRBJ1-4; 7 nucleotides match TRBD1. CDR3 size: 15 residues. Trimming cost V 4 bases and J 7 bases; bases outside gene matches: 9. Germline CDR1 reads SNHLY; CDR2 reads FYNNEI. The CDR3: CASSAFTGAGEKLFF. The CDR3 region has the DNA TGTGCCAGCAGTGCTTTCACAGGGGCGGGTGAAAAACTGTTTTTT. Full variable domain (remainder filled in from reference TRBV2 and TRBJ1-4): EPEVTQTPSHQVTQMGQEVILRCVPISNHLYFYWYRQILGQKVEFLVSFYNNEISEKSEIFDDQFSVERPDGSNFTLKIRSTKLEDSAMYFCASSAFTGAGEKLFFGSGTQLSVL.

The gene calls are TRBV27 and TRBJ1-6; tentative D call: TRBD1 (5 bases). The CDR3 totals 16 residues. The V end lost 6 bases, the J end lost 1 base, and 13 bases lay between the germline ends. CDR1 and CDR2 from the germline V gene are MNHEY and SMNVEV (reference sequence). Here the CDR3 reads CASSLQGFSYNSPLHF. CDR3 DNA: TGTGCCAGCAGCCTTCAGGGTTTTTCCTATAATTCACCCCTCCACTTT.

This rearrangement joins TRBV13 to TRBJ1-1, with no clear D. V gave up 6 bases and J gave up 2 bases, with 7 bases separating them. CDR1 is PRHDT and CDR2 is FYEKMQ in the germline V gene (reference sequence). The CDR3 has 12 residues. The CDR3: CASSTRNTEAFF. The CDR3 nucleotides are TGTGCCAGCAGTACGCGTAACACTGAAGCTTTCTTT.

The gene calls are TRBV5-4 and TRBJ2-5; 7 bases are a match to TRBD2. Trimming cost V 4 bases and J 4 bases; bases outside gene matches: 10. The CDR3 has 15 residues. From germline, CDR1 is SGHNT and CDR2 YYREEE (reference sequence). The CDR3 protein is CASSPSGEVGETQYF. The CDR3, as DNA: TGTGCCAGCAGCCCAAGCGGGGAGGTCGGAGAGACCCAGTACTTC. The variable domain in full, completed from reference TRBV5-4 and TRBJ2-5, reads ETGVTQSPTHLIKTRGQQVTLRCSSQSGHNTVSWYQQALGQGPQFIFQYYREEENGRGNFPPRFSGLQFPNYSSELNVNALELDDSALYLCASSPSGEVGETQYFGPGTRLLVL.

V usage is TRBV5-1 and J usage is TRBJ2-5; D possibly corresponds to TRBD2 (5 bases). Per germline, CDR1 SGHRS and CDR2 YFSETQ. The V and J ends lost 5 bases and 5 bases respectively, with 19 bases between them. The CDR3 totals 15 residues. For the CDR3, the DNA is TGCGCCAGCAGTAGTCGTGAGCGGCCCCCGGAGACCCAGTACTTC. It encodes CASSSRERPPETQYF. The full variable domain, with the rest looked up from reference TRBV5-1 and TRBJ2-5, is KAGVTQTPRYLIKTRGQQVTLSCSPISGHRSVSWYQQTPGQGLQFLFEYFSETQRNKGNFPGRFSGRQFSNSRSEMNVSTLELGDSALYLCASSSRERPPETQYFGPGTRLLVL.

The V and J genes are TRBV21-1 and TRBJ1-2; TRBD1, the table's D call, lacks a check against the DNA. TRBV21-1 is labeled a pseudogene. This CDR3 comprises 13 residues. The CDR3 bases are TGTGCCAGCAAATGGACAGTAACCTATGGCTACACCTTC. Translation: CASKWTVTYGYTF.

V is TRBV5-1 and J is TRBJ1-2; 8 bases agree with TRBD1. The germline CDR1 and CDR2 sequences are SGHRS and YFSETQ. The V gene end was trimmed by 1 base and the J gene end by 5 bases; junction bases not matched to a gene: 4. There are 14 residues in the CDR3. CDR3: CASSLQGAEYGYTF. The CDR3 DNA reads TGCGCCAGCAGCTTGCAGGGGGCTGAATATGGCTACACCTTC.